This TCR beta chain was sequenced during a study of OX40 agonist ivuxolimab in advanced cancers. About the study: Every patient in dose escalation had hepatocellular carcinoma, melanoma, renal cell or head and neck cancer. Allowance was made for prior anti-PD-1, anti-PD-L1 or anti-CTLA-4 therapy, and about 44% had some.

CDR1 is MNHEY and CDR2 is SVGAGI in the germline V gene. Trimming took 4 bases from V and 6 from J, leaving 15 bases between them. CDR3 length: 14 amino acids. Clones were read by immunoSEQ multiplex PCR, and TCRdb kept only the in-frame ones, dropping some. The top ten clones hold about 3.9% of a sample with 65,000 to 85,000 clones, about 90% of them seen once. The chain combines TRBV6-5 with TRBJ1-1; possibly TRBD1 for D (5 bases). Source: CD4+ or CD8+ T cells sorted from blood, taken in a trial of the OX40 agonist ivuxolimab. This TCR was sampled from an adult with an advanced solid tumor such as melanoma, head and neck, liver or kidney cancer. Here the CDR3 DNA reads TGTGCCAGCAGTTCAGGGAGGGAATCGTCTGAAGCTTTCTTT. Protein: CASSSGRESSEAFF.